A single sample gave rise to the 29 T cell receptor beta chains below, sequenced in a study of blood T cells in healthy people across ages. Combining a sample-barcoded 5' primer with a J-beta primer mix, a second PCR ran for roughly 6 to 12 cycles. TCRdb re-analysed the 5' RACE reads in MiXCR, keeping a single row per CDR3 protein. This sample has 1.5 million to 2 million distinct CDR3 sequences; approximately 39% occur once, and the top ten carry 23%. The sequencing sample was made of blood. Every receptor here comes from a human donor in good health.

The chain couples TRBV29-1 to TRBJ1-2; D possibly corresponds to TRBD1 (6 bases). With 6 bases removed from V and 9 bases from J, the gap between germline ends came to 20 bases. CDR3 length: 13 amino acids. Per germline, CDR1 SQVTM and CDR2 ANQGSEA. The CDR3: CSVGPSQGLSYTF. CDR3 DNA sequence: TGCAGCGTGGGGCCGTCTCAGGGGTTAAGCTACACCTTC.

The J gene is TRBJ2-1, the V gene TRBV7-9; 8 nucleotides agree with TRBD2. The CDR3 has 15 residues. CDR1 is SEHNR and CDR2 is FQNEAQ in the germline V gene (reference sequence). Losses at the gene ends were 3 bases for V and 5 bases for J; bases not matched to a gene: 6. The CDR3 spells CASSFIGGGNNEQFF. CDR3 coding DNA: TGTGCCAGCAGCTTTATCGGGGGGGGTAACAATGAGCAGTTCTTC.

The chain couples TRBV29-1 to TRBJ2-1, with TRBD2 matching 13 bases. The V segment lost 7 bases and the J segment 3 bases; nucleotides outside the gene matches: 9. In germline, CDR1 is SQVTM, CDR2 ANQGSEA. The CDR3 has 16 amino acids. CDR3 sequence reads: CSAEGLAGEHYNEQFF. CDR3 nucleotide sequence: TGCAGCGCAGAAGGACTAGCGGGGGAACACTACAATGAGCAGTTCTTC.

This clonotype has a handful of counts. The V and J genes are TRBV6-5 and TRBJ2-7; D call uncertain. CDR1 MNHEY and CDR2 SVGAGI come from the germline V gene. The length of the CDR3 is 12 residues. The ends were cut back, 7 bases at V and 0 bases at J, with 7 bases in the middle. This chain's CDR3 is CASTSHSYEQYF. In DNA form, the CDR3 reads TGTGCCAGCACCAGCCACTCCTACGAGCAGTACTTC.

The V call is TRBV6-2 or TRBV6-3, the J call TRBJ2-7, with D possibly TRBD1 on 5 matching bases. Germline-derived CDR1 and CDR2 are MNHEY and SVGEGT. There are 12 residues in the CDR3. The V end lost 6 bases, the J end lost 6 bases, and 12 bases lay between the germline ends. The CDR3 is CASSRDSFEQYF. In nucleotides, the CDR3 is TGTGCCAGCAGCCGCGACAGTTTCGAGCAGTACTTC.

This clonotype was counted many times. The chain's CDR3 is CASSLQPREKLFF. CDR3 DNA sequence: TGTGCCAGCAGCTTACAACCCAGGGAAAAACTGTTTTTT. The J gene is TRBJ1-4, the V gene TRBV7-9, with D uncertain. The CDR3 is 13 residues long. V gave up 2 bases and J gave up 8 bases, with 9 bases separating them. CDR1 and CDR2 from the germline V gene are SEHNR and FQNEAQ (reference sequence).

As to this clonotype: At one boundary the junction diverges from the germline segment, which might be a read error. The chain couples TRBV7-2 to TRBJ2-4; the match to TRBD2 covers 7 bases. Germline V gives CDR1 SGHTA, CDR2 FQGNSA. The CDR3 is made up of 14 amino acids. CDR3 protein: CASSLVGRDYEQDF. The CDR3 region has the DNA TGTGCCAGCAGCTTAGTAGGGCGGGACTACGAGCAGGACTTC.

The chain has TRBV28 and TRBJ2-7; possibly TRBD1 for D (7 bases). The V end lost 6 bases, the J end lost 6 bases, and 21 bases lay between the germline ends. This CDR3 region has 15 residues. Germline CDR1 reads MDHEN; CDR2 reads SYDVKM. The CDR3 DNA follows: TGTGCCAGCAGCGACTTCACTCAGGGGGGTCTCGAGCAGTACTTC. Its translation: CASSDFTQGGLEQYF.

V usage is TRBV6-5 and J usage is TRBJ1-1; a weak D match, TRBD1 (5 bases). CDR1 and CDR2 from the germline V gene are MNHEY and SVGAGI. This CDR3 is 15 amino acids long. V was clipped by 2 bases and J by 0 bases, with 10 bases between them. The CDR3 coding sequence is TGTGCCAGCAGTTACGCAGGGATCCTGAACACTGAAGCTTTCTTT. As protein: CASSYAGILNTEAFF.

The V gene is TRBV18, the J gene TRBJ1-6, with D possibly being TRBD1 (5 bases). CDR3 length: 15 residues. Looked up from germline, CDR1 is KGHSH and CDR2 is LQKENI. V lost 2 bases, J lost 8 bases, and 13 bases lay in between. The DNA of the CDR3 is TGTGCCAGCTCACCATCGGGACCTTTAGATTCACCCCTCCACTTT. This sequence encodes CASSPSGPLDSPLHF.

The genes are TRBV12-3 or TRBV12-4 and TRBJ2-3, with TRBD1 identical over 8 bases. V lost 6 bases, J lost 2 bases, and 7 bases stayed unmatched. This CDR3 has 15 residues. The CDR3 DNA follows: TGTGCCAGCAGCTCGACAGGGGTCCCCACAGATACGCAGTATTTT. Its translation is CASSSTGVPTDTQYF.

This clonotype was found a few times. The V call is TRBV6-6, the J call TRBJ2-3, with D unclear. The ends were cut back, 2 bases at V and 6 bases at J, with 9 bases in the middle. CDR1 is MNHNY, CDR2 SVGAGI, per germline (reference sequence). The length of the CDR3 is 13 residues. The CDR3 reads CASSYRPRDTQYF. CDR3 DNA: TGTGCCAGCAGTTACAGGCCTAGGGATACGCAGTATTTT.

This chain links TRBV6-5 with TRBJ2-2; 8 bases are shared with TRBD2. The germline gives CDR1 MNHEY, CDR2 SVGAGI. Trimming removed 0 bases from V and 3 bases from J; junction bases left unmatched: 6. The CDR3 consists of 17 residues. The CDR3 DNA follows: TGTGCCAGCAGTTACTCCGTTTGGCGGGGGGACACCGGGGAGCTGTTTTTT. The encoded protein is CASSYSVWRGDTGELFF.

The gene calls are TRBV14 and TRBJ1-1, with D possibly matching TRBD1 (6 bases). CDR3 size: 12 residues. The ends were cut back, 5 bases at V and 7 bases at J, with 11 bases in the middle. Germline assignment: CDR1 SGHDN and CDR2 FVKESK. The CDR3 spells CASSIQGGEAFF. DNA of the CDR3: TGTGCCAGCAGCATACAGGGTGGTGAAGCTTTCTTT.

The chain uses TRBV10-3 and TRBJ2-7, with a weak D call TRBD1 (5 bases). The germline V gene encodes CDR1 ENHRY and CDR2 SYGVKD. The CDR3 consists of 17 residues. This chain's CDR3 is CAIGEYGYRLSSYEQYV. The CDR3 region has the DNA TGTGCCATCGGTGAGTACGGCTACAGGCTCTCCTCCTACGAGCAGTACGTC.

The gene calls are TRBV28 and TRBJ1-2; D remains unclear. CDR1 is MDHEN, CDR2 SYDVKM, per germline. V lost 4 bases to trimming and J lost 2 bases, with 14 bases between them. CDR3 size: 15 residues. The CDR3 DNA follows: TGTGCCAGCAGTTCCACCCTCGAGCCGAACTATGGCTACACCTTC. Amino acids: CASSSTLEPNYGYTF.

This rearrangement joins TRBV30 to TRBJ2-2; D is undetermined. With 2 bases removed from V and 9 bases from J, the gap between germline ends came to 7 bases. This CDR3 region has 11 residues. Germline loops: CDR1 GTSNPN, CDR2 SVGIG (reference sequence). DNA for the CDR3: TGTGCCTGGAGTCAACCGTGGGAGCTGTTTTTT. Protein product: CAWSQPWELFF.

The V gene is TRBV7-9, the J gene TRBJ2-3; D gene ambiguous. The germline V gene has CDR1 SEHNR and CDR2 FQNEAQ (reference sequence). With 5 bases removed from V and 1 base from J, the gap between germline ends came to 13 bases. This CDR3 has 15 residues. The CDR3 loop reads CASSPNLLGTDTQYF. The CDR3 nucleotides read TGTGCCAGCAGCCCGAATTTGCTCGGCACAGATACGCAGTATTTT.

This clonotype appeared many times. The gene calls are TRBV20-1 and TRBJ2-5; D may be TRBD1 (5 bases). Germline V CDR1 and CDR2: DFQATT, SNEGSKA (reference sequence). The ends were cut back, 2 bases at V and 4 bases at J, with 11 bases in the middle. The CDR3 runs 13 residues. CDR3 nucleotide sequence: TGCAGTGCTAGATACCAGGGCCGAGAGACCCAGTACTTC. Encoded protein: CSARYQGRETQYF.

This clonotype has just a few counts. This chain joins TRBV5-6 and TRBJ1-2, with a weak D call TRBD1 (6 bases). V gave up 4 bases and J gave up 5 bases, with 18 bases separating them. Germline-derived CDR1 and CDR2 are SGHDT and YYEEEE. This CDR3 is 15 amino acids long. The CDR3 nucleotides read TGTGCCAGCAGCCCGGGCGTGGGGGCAACTTATGGCTACACCTTC. Residues: CASSPGVGATYGYTF.

This clonotype was seen ten or more times. The junction shows a germline mismatch at one end, possibly a read error. The chain carries TRBV9 and TRBJ2-3; D not certain. The length of the CDR3 is 11 residues. Germline V gene data show CDR1 as SGDLS and CDR2 as YYNGEE. The CDR3 DNA follows: TGCGCCAGCAGCGACACAGATACGCAGTATTTT. Encoded protein: CASSDTDTQYF.

This chain connects TRBV5-1 to TRBJ1-2; TRBD1 matches 8 bases. Germline CDR1 SGHRS, CDR2 YFSETQ. The CDR3 runs 15 residues. J gave up 8 bases and V 0 bases, and 9 bases lay outside the gene matches. CDR3 residues: CASSLDGQGTSGYTF. CDR3 sequence (DNA): TGCGCCAGCAGCTTGGATGGACAGGGAACAAGCGGCTACACCTTC.

The genes are TRBV28 and TRBJ2-7; 9 bases are a match to TRBD1. The germline gives CDR1 MDHEN, CDR2 SYDVKM. CDR3 length: 13 amino acids. V lost 6 bases and J lost 7; bases outside the gene matches: 7. CDR3 in DNA: TGTGCCAGCAGGCGGACAGGGGTACAAGAGCAGTACTTC. Its protein product is CASRRTGVQEQYF.

The chain recombines TRBV6-5 with TRBJ2-5, with D possibly being TRBD1 or TRBD2 (5 bases each). Germline CDR1 and CDR2: MNHEY and SVGAGI. CDR3 size: 14 residues. Trimming shortened V by 2 bases and J by 11 bases, and 18 bases separated the two germline ends. For the CDR3, the DNA is TGTGCCAGCAGTTACCCGGGACCGGGGAATGAGCAGTACTTC. Its translation: CASSYPGPGNEQYF.

The chain carries TRBV9 and TRBJ2-3; tentative D call: TRBD2 (5 bases). The CDR3 spans 19 residues. The V end was cut by 2 bases, the J end by 0 bases, with 22 bases between. The V gene's germline CDR1 is SGDLS and CDR2 YYNGEE. The CDR3 protein is CASSVPKDRISGSTDTQYF. The DNA of the CDR3 is TGTGCCAGCAGCGTCCCTAAAGACCGGATAAGCGGTAGCACAGATACGCAGTATTTT.

Remarks on this clonotype: The junction departs from the called germline gene at one end, perhaps through a read error. The chain joins TRBV7-8 to TRBJ1-2; TRBD1 is a possible D gene (6 bases). This CDR3 spans 17 amino acids. The germline V gene has CDR1 SGHVS and CDR2 FQNEAQ. CDR3 nucleotide sequence: TGTGCCAGCAGCCAAAGGCGGCGCGGGGGGGCGAGCAATGGCCACACCTTC. This codes for CASSQRRRGGASNGHTF.

The chain carries TRBV7-2 and TRBJ2-7; 7 bases map to TRBD2. With 5 bases clipped from V and 0 bases from J, the junction kept 7 bases outside the gene matches. This CDR3 is built from 15 residues. Germline assignment: CDR1 SGHTA and CDR2 FQGNSA. DNA for the CDR3: TGTGCCAGCAGCCCGGGGAGCGGGGTCTCCTACGAGCAGTACTTC. Encoded protein: CASSPGSGVSYEQYF.

This clonotype was counted only a few times. The J gene is TRBJ1-2, the V gene TRBV20-1; TRBD1 matches at 7 bases. The CDR3 consists of 14 residues. The V segment lost 5 bases and the J segment 3 bases; nucleotides outside the gene matches: 9. CDR1 is DFQATT and CDR2 is SNEGSKA in the germline V gene (reference sequence). CDR3 region: CSAPTGASDYGYTF. Written as DNA, the CDR3 is TGCAGTGCTCCAACAGGGGCTTCCGACTATGGCTACACCTTC.

V is TRBV7-9 and J is TRBJ2-1; 7 bases map to TRBD1. V gave up 6 bases and J gave up 2 bases; unmatched junction bases: 10. Germline values: CDR1 SEHNR, CDR2 FQNEAQ (reference sequence). This CDR3 has 16 residues. The CDR3 coding sequence is TGTGCCAGCAGTCTAGCACAGGGGTATACCTACAATGAGCAGTTCTTC. It yields the protein CASSLAQGYTYNEQFF.